Listed here are 20 T cell receptor beta chains from one sample, sequenced in a study of spatial heterogeneity in lung cancer. Time point denoted: sample taken at primary tumor resection. Researchers sequenced whole RNA taken from tumor, nontumor lung or frozen PBMC without sorting. Each CDR3 protein is one row after TCRdb ran MiXCR on the 5' RACE reads. The sample records more than 2,000 distinct CDR3 sequences, about 4% being singletons. Here the sequenced sample was normal lung tissue next to the tumor, taken at surgery. Receptor source: a female donor with early-stage non-small cell lung cancer.

This clonotype was recorded at least ten times. The chain joins TRBV20-1 to TRBJ2-1; a possible D gene is TRBD2 (6 bases). This CDR3 is 14 amino acids long. The V and J ends lost 4 bases and 10 bases respectively, with 20 bases between them. Looked up from germline, CDR1 is DFQATT and CDR2 is SNEGSKA (reference sequence). The DNA of the CDR3 is TGCAGTGCTACTCATTGGAGGGATTTACGGGAGCAGTTCTTC. It translates to CSATHWRDLREQFF.

This clonotype has just a few counts. The V gene is TRBV7-9, the J gene TRBJ2-7; TRBD1 is a possible D gene (6 bases). Germline CDR1 SEHNR, CDR2 FQNEAQ (reference sequence). CDR3 length: 13 residues. Deletions cut 0 bases from V and 6 bases from J, with 9 bases between. The CDR3 loop reads CASSLAGGSEQYF. The CDR3 region has the DNA TGTGCCAGCAGCTTAGCAGGGGGATCCGAGCAGTACTTC.

V is TRBV20-1 and J is TRBJ2-2, with D unclear. The CDR3 consists of 15 residues. Trimming took 3 bases from V and 3 from J, leaving 14 bases between them. The germline CDR1 and CDR2 sequences are DFQATT and SNEGSKA (reference sequence). The CDR3 spells CSARLDLTHTGELFF. The CDR3 nucleotides read TGCAGTGCTAGGCTGGACCTTACTCACACCGGGGAGCTGTTTTTT.

In this sample, this clonotype is large. The chain combines TRBV24-1 with TRBJ2-1; D is unresolved. From germline, CDR1 is KGHDR and CDR2 SFDVKD. V shed 5 bases and J shed 2 bases, with 9 bases lying between them. This CDR3 has 14 amino acids. DNA of the CDR3: TGTGCCACCAGTGCAGCCGCAACCTACAATGAGCAGTTCTTC. Translated, it gives CATSAAATYNEQFF.

This clonotype is medium-sized by share. The chain has TRBV11-1 and TRBJ2-5, with D perhaps being TRBD1 or TRBD2 (6 bases each). This CDR3 spans 14 amino acids. Germline V CDR1 and CDR2: SGHAT, FQDESV (reference sequence). V was clipped by 5 bases and J by 10 bases, with 20 bases between them. This CDR3 reads CASSPRSRRGDQYF. The CDR3 DNA reads as TGTGCCAGCAGCCCACGGAGCCGAAGGGGGGACCAGTACTTC. Full variable domain (remainder filled in from reference TRBV11-1 and TRBJ2-5): EAEVAQSPRYKITEKSQAVAFWCDPISGHATLYWYRQILGQGPELLVQFQDESVVDDSQLPKDRFSAERLKGVDSTLKIQPAELGDSAMYLCASSPRSRRGDQYFGPGTRLLVL.

This clonotype showed up many times. The genes are TRBV7-8 and TRBJ2-7, with D possibly TRBD1 on 6 matching bases. Germline values: CDR1 SGHVS, CDR2 FQNEAQ. This CDR3 contains 15 residues. Trimming removed 1 base from V and 7 bases from J, with 17 bases in between. The DNA for the CDR3 is TGTGCCAGCAGCTTAGAGGCTACAGGGTTAGAAGAGCAGTACTTC. It codes for CASSLEATGLEEQYF.

Judged by abundance, this clonotype is medium-sized. The V call is TRBV29-1, the J call TRBJ2-7; 10 bases align to TRBD2. Germline-derived CDR1 and CDR2 are SQVTM and ANQGSEA. With V trimmed by 5 bases and J by 7 bases, 8 bases remained unmatched. The CDR3 has 13 amino acids. For the CDR3, the DNA is TGCAGCGTTAACCTAGCGGGAGCTGGGGAGCAGTACTTC. Encoded protein: CSVNLAGAGEQYF.

By its share, this clonotype is medium-sized (0.01 to 0.1%). The rearrangement joins TRBV3-1 to TRBJ2-1, with TRBD2 as a possible D gene (5 bases). V lost 1 base to trimming and J lost 7 bases, with 14 bases between them. Germline V gives CDR1 LGHDT, CDR2 YNNKEL (reference sequence). The CDR3 has 15 residues. In nucleotides, the CDR3 is TGTGCCAGCAGCCAAGGGGGTAGCGAGTATAATGAGCAGTTCTTC. Protein sequence: CASSQGGSEYNEQFF.

In its sample, this clonotype was seen many times. The V gene is TRBV27, the J gene TRBJ2-1; 7 nucleotides align to TRBD2. V was pared by 0 bases and J by 4 bases, with 0 bases of the junction left unmatched. This CDR3 comprises 14 residues. The germline V gene encodes CDR1 MNHEY and CDR2 SMNVEV (reference sequence). The CDR3 nucleotides are TGTGCCAGCAGTTTATCGGGGGGGTACAATGAGCAGTTCTTC. Its protein is CASSLSGGYNEQFF.

Relative to its sample, this clonotype is large. The gene calls are TRBV18 and TRBJ1-1, with TRBD1 matching 8 bases. CDR1 and CDR2 from the germline V gene are KGHSH and LQKENI. The length of the CDR3 is 17 residues. The V and J ends lost 3 bases and 5 bases, in that order; junction bases with no gene match: 14. CDR3 loop: CASSPPGQGRKWTEAFF. Written as DNA, the CDR3 is TGTGCCAGCTCACCCCCCGGACAGGGTAGGAAGTGGACTGAAGCTTTCTTT.

This clonotype is medium-sized within its sample. The rearrangement links TRBV5-1 to TRBJ1-1; TRBD1 matches 7 bases. The CDR3 contains 15 residues. J lost 2 bases, V lost 4 bases, and 8 bases had no gene match. Per germline, CDR1 SGHRS and CDR2 YFSETQ. The chain's CDR3 is CASSVDREANTEAFF. CDR3 coding DNA: TGCGCCAGCAGCGTAGACAGGGAGGCCAACACTGAAGCTTTCTTT.

This clonotype was recorded many times. The V and J genes are TRBV6-6 and TRBJ2-1; no clear D gene. This CDR3 has 10 residues. Germline lookup yields CDR1 MNHNY and CDR2 SVGAGI (reference sequence). The CDR3 protein is CVVGFGEQFF. In nucleotides, the CDR3 is TGTGTTGTAGGGTTTGGTGAGCAGTTCTTC.

This clonotype is labeled as medium-sized. The chain links TRBV18 to TRBJ1-5, with 7 bases identical to TRBD1. J gave up 5 bases and V 4 bases, and 8 bases lay outside the gene matches. The CDR3 is made up of 15 amino acids. The germline V gene has CDR1 KGHSH and CDR2 LQKENI. CDR3 coding DNA: TGTGCCAGCTCACGAGGACAGGCGAAAGATCAGCCCCAGCATTTT. This gives the protein CASSRGQAKDQPQHF. The complete variable domain, with remaining parts taken from reference TRBV18 and TRBJ1-5, reads NAGVMQNPRHLVRRRGQEARLRCSPMKGHSHVYWYRQLPEEGLKFMVYLQKENIIDESGMPKERFSAEFPKEGPSILRIQQVVRGDSAAYFCASSRGQAKDQPQHFGDGTRLSIL.

This clonotype has at least ten counts. The V and J genes are TRBV10-2 and TRBJ2-1, with D possibly matching TRBD1 (5 bases). CDR3 length: 13 residues. The V and J ends lost 7 bases and 6 bases respectively, with 13 bases between them. Germline V CDR1 and CDR2: WSHSY, SAAADI. The CDR3: CASIDQGSNEQFF. CDR3 DNA sequence: TGCGCCAGCATTGACCAGGGCTCCAATGAGCAGTTCTTC.

This clonotype is termed medium-sized. The V and J genes are TRBV6-5 and TRBJ1-1, with a weak D call TRBD1 (6 bases). The V end lost 6 bases, the J end lost 3 bases, and 23 bases lay between the germline ends. This CDR3 spans 17 amino acids. In germline, CDR1 is MNHEY, CDR2 SVGAGI. In DNA, the CDR3 is TGTGCCAGCAGCATTTCACCCCCAGGGGCCGGGGACACTGAAGCTTTCTTT. Translated: CASSISPPGAGDTEAFF.

By its share, this clonotype is medium-sized (0.01 to 0.1%). J is TRBJ2-4 and V is TRBV2; D perhaps matches TRBD2 (6 bases). Trimming cost V 3 bases and J 9 bases, with 12 bases left between them. The germline V gene has CDR1 SNHLY and CDR2 FYNNEI. CDR3 size: 13 residues. As DNA, the CDR3 is TGTGCCAGCAGTGACCAGCTCGGGGGCATTCAGTACTTC. Translated, it gives CASSDQLGGIQYF.

This clonotype was seen ten or more times. The V call is TRBV10-3, the J call TRBJ1-1; tentative D call: TRBD1 (6 bases). The germline V and J ends were trimmed by 6 bases and 3 bases, with 11 bases remaining between them. Germline V gene sequence: CDR1 ENHRY, CDR2 SYGVKD. The CDR3 contains 13 residues. CDR3 region: CAIRGAPDTEAFF. The DNA of the CDR3 is TGTGCCATCAGGGGGGCGCCGGACACTGAAGCTTTCTTT.

This clonotype was seen repeatedly, ten times or more. The chain has TRBV5-1 and TRBJ2-7, with TRBD1 matching over 8 bases. With V trimmed by 4 bases and J by 4 bases, 10 bases remained unmatched. CDR3 size: 15 residues. Germline lookup yields CDR1 SGHRS and CDR2 YFSETQ. The CDR3 nucleotides are TGCGCCAGCAGCACCTTCGACAGGGGTGGTTACGAGCAGTACTTC. It is translated as CASSTFDRGGYEQYF.

This clonotype is categorized as medium-sized (0.01 to 0.1%). The V gene is TRBV7-2, the J gene TRBJ1-1; TRBD1 is a possible D gene (5 bases). Trimming stripped 1 base from V and 3 bases from J, with 12 bases between. This CDR3 contains 15 residues. Per the germline V gene, CDR1 is SGHTA and CDR2 is FQGNSA. For the CDR3, the DNA is TGTGCCAGCAGCTTAGGGGGCGCCCCGTACACTGAAGCTTTCTTT. It encodes CASSLGGAPYTEAFF.

By its share, this clonotype is medium-sized. This sequence joins TRBV15 and TRBJ2-1, with D possibly being TRBD1 (6 bases). V was shortened by 5 bases and J by 6 bases, with 17 bases between the two germline ends. The V gene's germline CDR1 is LNHNV and CDR2 YYDKDF (reference sequence). The CDR3 is 15 amino acids. The CDR3 loop is CATSAHRESVNEQFF. The CDR3 nucleotides read TGTGCCACCAGCGCCCACAGGGAGTCAGTCAATGAGCAGTTCTTC. Filled out from reference TRBV15 and TRBJ2-1, the complete variable domain reads DAMVIQNPRYQVTQFGKPVTLSCSQTLNHNVMYWYQQKSSQAPKLLFHYYDKDFNNEADTPDNFQSRRPNTSFCFLDIRSPGLGDTAMYLCATSAHRESVNEQFFGPGTRLTVL.